These 16 T cell receptor beta chains originate from one sample sequenced in a study of blood T cell repertoires in COVID-19. Sequencing was performed with immunoSEQ multiplex PCR; in TCRdb, only in-frame clones are kept and a portion is missing. In the table there are around 150,000 clones, around nine tenths of which are singletons. Sequencing input: peripheral blood. The receptors here all came from a woman aged 70 to 79 with COVID-19, enrolled during active disease.

The genes are TRBV6-6 and TRBJ1-5, with D possibly being TRBD1 (6 bases). CDR1 and CDR2 from the germline V gene are MNHNY and SVGAGI (reference sequence). The CDR3 is 14 residues long. Between the trimmed V and J ends, which lost 6 bases and 5 bases, there was a span of 14 bases. The CDR3 is CASRSGQIYQPQHF. CDR3 nucleotides: TGTGCCAGCAGAAGCGGACAGATTTATCAGCCCCAGCATTTT.

The V and J genes are TRBV9 and TRBJ1-4; possible D gene TRBD1, 6 bases. This CDR3 is built from 14 residues. Germline V gives CDR1 SGDLS, CDR2 YYNGEE. V lost 3 bases, J lost 6 bases, and 12 bases lay in between. The CDR3 loop is CASSEDRGDEKLFF. Here the CDR3 DNA reads TGTGCCAGCAGCGAGGACAGAGGAGATGAAAAACTGTTTTTT.

The J gene is TRBJ2-5, the V gene TRBV29-1; the match to TRBD2 covers 11 bases. The trim removed 6 bases at V and 9 bases at J, leaving 9 bases unmatched. The CDR3 sequence is 13 residues long. In germline, CDR1 is SQVTM, CDR2 ANQGSEA. This chain's CDR3 is CSVVAGGSGAQYF. The DNA for the CDR3 is TGCAGCGTAGTAGCGGGGGGGTCCGGGGCCCAGTACTTC.

The chain's CDR3 is CASTPGTTNTEAFF. The CDR3 bases are TGTGCCAGCACCCCCGGGACAACGAACACTGAAGCTTTCTTT. V is TRBV27 and J is TRBJ1-1, with D maybe TRBD1 (6 bases). Trimming took off 7 bases at V and 1 base at J, with 13 bases between the two ends. Germline CDR1 is MNHEY and CDR2 is SMNVEV (reference sequence). The length of the CDR3 is 14 residues.

The chain has TRBV6-1 and TRBJ1-1, with 8 bases lining up with TRBD1. The CDR3 has 13 residues. The germline gives CDR1 MNHNS, CDR2 SASEGT. Trimming removed 3 bases from V and 8 bases from J; junction bases left unmatched: 5. The CDR3 DNA follows: TGTGCCAGCAGTGACAGGGGGCAATCCGAAGCTTTCTTT. Its translation is CASSDRGQSEAFF.

The CDR3 sequence: CVRSLEAPRTSGGMLNTGELFF. The CDR3 DNA follows: TGTGTCAGAAGCTTAGAGGCACCAAGGACTAGCGGGGGGATGTTGAACACCGGGGAGCTGTTTTTT. This chain uses TRBV7-5 with TRBJ2-2; the table's D call, TRBD2, has no DNA check behind it. TRBV7-5 is annotated as a pseudogene. There are 22 residues in the CDR3.

This clone was detected once. DNA for the CDR3: TGTGCCAGCAGACGAGGACAGATTGCAACTAATGAAAAACTGTTTTTT. This encodes CASRRGQIATNEKLFF. The chain employs TRBV3-1 (or the pseudogene TRBV3-2) and TRBJ1-4, with D perhaps matching TRBD1 (6 bases). There are 16 residues in the CDR3. CDR1 and CDR2 from the germline V gene are LGHDT and YNNKEL (reference sequence). Between the trimmed V and J ends, which lost 6 bases and 0 bases, there was a span of 14 bases.

The chain couples TRBV6-5 to TRBJ2-7, with D maybe TRBD1 (6 bases). The V end was cut by 7 bases, the J end by 2 bases, with 18 bases between. CDR1 is MNHEY and CDR2 is SVGAGI in the germline V gene. This CDR3 region has 15 residues. CDR3 region: CASTSARGRTYEQYF. The CDR3 bases are TGTGCCAGCACCTCTGCCAGGGGCAGAACCTACGAGCAGTACTTC.

The V gene is TRBV4-1, the J gene TRBJ2-1; tentatively, D is TRBD1 (5 bases). There are 16 residues in the CDR3. Per germline, CDR1 MGHRA and CDR2 YSYEKL. V lost 0 bases and J lost 1, with 10 bases in between. CDR3 coding DNA: TGCGCCAGCAGCCAAGACAGGGATCGGTCCTACAATGAGCAGTTCTTC. Translation: CASSQDRDRSYNEQFF.

The CDR3 DNA sequence: TGTGCCAGCAGTTCCCCTTGGAGGGCCGAAAAACTGTTTTTT. It specifies CASSSPWRAEKLFF. The chain uses TRBV28 and TRBJ1-4; D uncertain. V lost 4 bases and J lost 8, with 14 bases in between. The length of the CDR3 is 14 residues. Germline V gives CDR1 MDHEN, CDR2 SYDVKM.

This chain connects TRBV5-8 to TRBJ1-6, with 7 bases aligning to TRBD1. The V gene's germline CDR1 is SGHTS and CDR2 YDEGEE. V shed 3 bases, J shed 9 bases, and the junction held 3 bases outside the gene matches. The CDR3 extends over 13 amino acids. DNA of the CDR3: TGTGCCAGCAGCTCCTACAGGGGTTCACCCCTCCACTTT. Translation gives CASSSYRGSPLHF.

J is TRBJ2-5 and V is TRBV18; D remains ambiguous. There are 11 residues in the CDR3. Trimming cost V 5 bases and J 3 bases, with 4 bases left between them. Germline V CDR1 and CDR2: KGHSH, LQKENI. DNA of the CDR3: TGTGCCAGCTCAAACAAAGAGACCCAGTACTTC. As protein: CASSNKETQYF.

The rearrangement joins TRBV10-1 to TRBJ1-2; TRBD1 matches at 7 bases. With 0 bases clipped from V and 8 bases from J, the junction kept 3 bases outside the gene matches. CDR1 is WNHNN and CDR2 is SYGVQD in the germline V gene (reference sequence). The CDR3 spans 13 residues. CDR3 amino acids: CASSESAGGGYTF. CDR3 coding DNA: TGCGCCAGCAGTGAGTCGGCAGGGGGAGGCTACACCTTC.

The chain carries TRBV7-2 and TRBJ1-6; D unclear. Per germline, CDR1 SGHTA and CDR2 FQGNSA. The CDR3 runs to 13 residues. The V gene lost 3 bases and the J gene lost 10 bases, with 10 bases spanning the gap. The CDR3 loop reads CASSLNPRSPLHF. Written as DNA, the CDR3 is TGTGCCAGCAGCTTGAACCCGCGGTCACCCCTCCACTTT.

The CDR3 nucleotides are TGTGCCAGCAGATCCAAGGCGGAAGGCTATGGCTACACCTTC. The encoded protein is CASRSKAEGYGYTF. The chain carries TRBV7-2 and TRBJ1-2, with D hard to call. Per the germline V gene, CDR1 is SGHTA and CDR2 is FQGNSA. The CDR3 is made up of 14 amino acids. V shed 6 bases and J shed 4 bases, with 15 bases lying between them.

The V gene is TRBV13, the J gene TRBJ2-7; weak D call: TRBD1 (6 bases). Germline CDR1 PRHDT, CDR2 FYEKMQ (reference sequence). V lost 5 bases and J lost 4, with 12 bases in between. The CDR3 contains 13 residues. As DNA, the CDR3 is TGTGCCAGCAGCCGAAGACAGGTATACGAGCAGTACTTC. Its protein product is CASSRRQVYEQYF. Full variable domain (outside the CDR3, taken from reference TRBV13 and TRBJ2-7): AAGVIQSPRHLIKEKRETATLKCYPIPRHDTVYWYQQGPGQDPQFLISFYEKMQSDKGSIPDRFSAQQFSDYHSELNMSSLELGDSALYFCASSRRQVYEQYFGPGTRLTVT.